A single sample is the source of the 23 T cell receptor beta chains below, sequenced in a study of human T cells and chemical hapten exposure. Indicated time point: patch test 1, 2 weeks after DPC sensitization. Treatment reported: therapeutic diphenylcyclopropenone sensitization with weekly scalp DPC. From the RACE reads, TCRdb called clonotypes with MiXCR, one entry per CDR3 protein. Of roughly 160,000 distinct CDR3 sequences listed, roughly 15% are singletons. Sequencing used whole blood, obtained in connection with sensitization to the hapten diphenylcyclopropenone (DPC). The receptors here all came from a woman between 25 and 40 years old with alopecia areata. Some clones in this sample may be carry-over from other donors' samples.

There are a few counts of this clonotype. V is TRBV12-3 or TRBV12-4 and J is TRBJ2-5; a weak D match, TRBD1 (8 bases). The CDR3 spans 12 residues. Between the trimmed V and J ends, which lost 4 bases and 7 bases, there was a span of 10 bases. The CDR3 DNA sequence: TGTGCCAGCAGTTACAGGGGGGGGACCCAGTACTTC. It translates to CASSYRGGTQYF.

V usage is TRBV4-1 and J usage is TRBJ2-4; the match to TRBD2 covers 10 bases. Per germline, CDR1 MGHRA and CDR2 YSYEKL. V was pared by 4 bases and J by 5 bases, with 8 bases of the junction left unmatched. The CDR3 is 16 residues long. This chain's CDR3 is CASSPGLAEKENIQYF. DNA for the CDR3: TGCGCCAGCAGCCCCGGACTAGCGGAGAAGGAAAACATTCAGTACTTC.

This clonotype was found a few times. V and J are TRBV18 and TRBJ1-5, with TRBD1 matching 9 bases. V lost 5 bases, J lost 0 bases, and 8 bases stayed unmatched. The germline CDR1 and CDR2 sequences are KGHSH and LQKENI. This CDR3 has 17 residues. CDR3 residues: CASSSTGGSYSNQPQHF. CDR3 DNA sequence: TGTGCCAGCTCATCCACAGGGGGCTCATATAGCAATCAGCCCCAGCATTTT.

In DNA, the CDR3 is TGCAGTGCGATTCACGGGGGCCAAAATTCACCCCTCCACTTT. Protein sequence: CSAIHGGQNSPLHF. The V and J genes are TRBV20-1 and TRBJ1-6, with a possible D match to TRBD1 (6 bases). This CDR3 is 14 amino acids long. V dropped 6 bases and J dropped 7 bases, with 16 bases sitting between them. Germline CDR1 and CDR2: DFQATT and SNEGSKA (reference sequence).

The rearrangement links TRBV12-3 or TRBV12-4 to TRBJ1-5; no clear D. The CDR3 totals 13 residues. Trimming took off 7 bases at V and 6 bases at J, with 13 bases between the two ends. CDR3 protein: CASTIWPSQPQHF. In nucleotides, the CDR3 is TGTGCCAGCACCATATGGCCGAGTCAGCCCCAGCATTTT.

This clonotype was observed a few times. The CDR3 nucleotides read TGCAGTGCTCCTAGGACAGGGCGCACCTACGAGCAGTACTTC. Protein sequence: CSAPRTGRTYEQYF. The J gene is TRBJ2-7, the V gene TRBV20-1, with 8 bases that match TRBD1. J lost 2 bases, V lost 5 bases, and 8 bases had no gene match. The CDR3 covers 14 residues. Germline V lookup: CDR1 DFQATT, CDR2 SNEGSKA (reference sequence).

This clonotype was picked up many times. CDR3 nucleotides: TGTGCCAGCAGCTTGGTCGACAGAGAGACCCAGTACTTC. Encoded protein: CASSLVDRETQYF. The V call is TRBV7-2, the J call TRBJ2-5, with TRBD1 as a possible D gene (5 bases). The CDR3 length is 13 residues. Trimming removed 3 bases at V and 4 bases at J, with 9 bases between. The germline V gene encodes CDR1 SGHTA and CDR2 FQGNSA.

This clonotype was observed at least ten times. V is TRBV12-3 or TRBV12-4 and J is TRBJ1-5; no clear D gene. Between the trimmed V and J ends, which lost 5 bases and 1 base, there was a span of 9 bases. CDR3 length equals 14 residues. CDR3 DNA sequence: TGTGCCAGCAGTGGTGAGGGAAGCAATCAGCCCCAGCATTTT. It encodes CASSGEGSNQPQHF.

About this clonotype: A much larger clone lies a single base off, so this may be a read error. CDR3 residues: CSVGTSPYGYTF. The CDR3 nucleotides are TGCAGCGTTGGCACCAGTCCCTATGGCTACACCTTC. The rearrangement links TRBV29-1 to TRBJ1-2, with D hard to call. The ends were cut back, 4 bases at V and 4 bases at J, with 10 bases in the middle. The CDR3 has 12 residues. The germline CDR1 and CDR2 sequences are SQVTM and ANQGSEA.

The CDR3 protein is CAWSARQNTEAFF. CDR3 bases: TGTGCCTGGAGTGCAAGACAGAACACTGAAGCTTTCTTT. The chain uses TRBV30 and TRBJ1-1, with D unresolved. CDR1 and CDR2 from the germline V gene are GTSNPN and SVGIG (reference sequence). The CDR3 runs to 13 residues. Trimming took 1 base from V and 1 from J, leaving 7 bases between them.

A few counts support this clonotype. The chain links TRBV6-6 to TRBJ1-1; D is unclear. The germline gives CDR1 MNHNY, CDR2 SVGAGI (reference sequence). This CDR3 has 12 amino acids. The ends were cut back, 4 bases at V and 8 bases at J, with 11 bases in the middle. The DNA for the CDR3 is TGTGCCAGCAGTTCCCAGGTGGCGGAAGCTTTCTTT. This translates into CASSSQVAEAFF.

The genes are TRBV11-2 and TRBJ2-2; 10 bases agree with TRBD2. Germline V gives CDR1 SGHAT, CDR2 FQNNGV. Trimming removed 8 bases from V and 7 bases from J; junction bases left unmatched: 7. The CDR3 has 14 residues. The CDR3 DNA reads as TGTGCCAGCTGGAGCGGGAGGGCCGTCGGGGAGCTGTTTTTT. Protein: CASWSGRAVGELFF.

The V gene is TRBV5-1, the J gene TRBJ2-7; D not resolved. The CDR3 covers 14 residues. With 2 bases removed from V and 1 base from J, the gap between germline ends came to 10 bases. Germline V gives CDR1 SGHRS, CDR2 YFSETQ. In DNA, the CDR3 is TGCGCCAGCAGCTTCCCGGACGGGTCCTACGAGCAGTACTTC. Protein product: CASSFPDGSYEQYF.

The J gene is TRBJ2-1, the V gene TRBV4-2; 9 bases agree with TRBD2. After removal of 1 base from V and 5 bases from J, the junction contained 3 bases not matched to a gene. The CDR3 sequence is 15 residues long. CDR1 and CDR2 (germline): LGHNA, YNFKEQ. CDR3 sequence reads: CASSQGGLADNEQFF. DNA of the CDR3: TGTGCCAGCAGCCAAGGGGGACTAGCAGACAATGAGCAGTTCTTC.

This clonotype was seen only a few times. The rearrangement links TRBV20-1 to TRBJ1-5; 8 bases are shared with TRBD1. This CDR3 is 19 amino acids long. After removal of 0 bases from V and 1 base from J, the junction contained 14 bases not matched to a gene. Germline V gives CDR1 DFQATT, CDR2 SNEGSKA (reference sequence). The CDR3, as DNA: TGCAGTGCTAGAGATCCTGCCGGTAGGACAGGGTTAAGCAATCAGCCCCAGCATTTT. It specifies CSARDPAGRTGLSNQPQHF.

The CDR3 DNA reads as TGTGCCAGCCTAGGGGGGGACTCAGGGAGCACTGAAGCTTTCTTT. As protein: CASLGGDSGSTEAFF. The chain combines TRBV28 with TRBJ1-1; tentatively, D is TRBD1 (6 bases). This CDR3 is built from 15 residues. V was clipped by 8 bases and J by 4 bases, with 20 bases between them. Germline values: CDR1 MDHEN, CDR2 SYDVKM.

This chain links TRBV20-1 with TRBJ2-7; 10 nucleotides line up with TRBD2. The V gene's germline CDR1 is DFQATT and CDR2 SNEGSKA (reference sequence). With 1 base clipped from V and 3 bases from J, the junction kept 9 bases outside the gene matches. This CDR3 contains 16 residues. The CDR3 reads CSARGDLAGAVYEQYF. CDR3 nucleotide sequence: TGCAGTGCTAGAGGGGACCTAGCGGGAGCGGTCTACGAGCAGTACTTC.

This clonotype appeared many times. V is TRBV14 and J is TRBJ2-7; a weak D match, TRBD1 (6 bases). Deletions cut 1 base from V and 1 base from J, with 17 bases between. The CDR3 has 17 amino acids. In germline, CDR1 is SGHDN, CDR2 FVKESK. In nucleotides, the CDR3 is TGTGCCAGCAGCCAAGCATTGAGTCAGGGGAATTCCTACGAGCAGTACTTC. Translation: CASSQALSQGNSYEQYF.

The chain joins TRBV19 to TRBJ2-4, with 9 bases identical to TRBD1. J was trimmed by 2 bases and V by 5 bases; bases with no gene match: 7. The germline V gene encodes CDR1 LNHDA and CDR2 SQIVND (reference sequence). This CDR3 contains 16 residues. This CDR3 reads CASSPGQGGSKNIQYF. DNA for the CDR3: TGTGCCAGTAGTCCGGGACAGGGAGGTTCCAAAAACATTCAGTACTTC.

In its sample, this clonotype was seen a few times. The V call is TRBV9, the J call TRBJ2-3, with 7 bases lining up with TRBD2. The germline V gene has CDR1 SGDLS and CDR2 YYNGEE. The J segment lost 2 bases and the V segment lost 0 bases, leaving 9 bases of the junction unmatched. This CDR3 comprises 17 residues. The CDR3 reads CASSVEAGLDLTDTQYF. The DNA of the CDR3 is TGTGCCAGCAGCGTAGAGGCCGGACTAGACCTCACAGATACGCAGTATTTT.

The CDR3 sequence: CASSFPPQETQYF. In nucleotides, the CDR3 is TGTGCCAGCAGTTTCCCCCCCCAAGAGACCCAGTACTTC. The chain links TRBV28 to TRBJ2-5; no firm D call. In germline, CDR1 is MDHEN, CDR2 SYDVKM. The CDR3 sequence is 13 residues long. Trimming pared 3 bases from V and 1 base from J, leaving 6 bases between.

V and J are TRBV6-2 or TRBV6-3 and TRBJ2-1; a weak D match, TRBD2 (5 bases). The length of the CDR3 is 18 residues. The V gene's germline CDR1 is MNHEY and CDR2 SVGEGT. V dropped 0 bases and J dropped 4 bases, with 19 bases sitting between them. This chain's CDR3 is CASSYSASDAGRYNEQFF. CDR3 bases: TGTGCCAGCAGTTACTCCGCCTCCGACGCGGGCCGATACAATGAGCAGTTCTTC.

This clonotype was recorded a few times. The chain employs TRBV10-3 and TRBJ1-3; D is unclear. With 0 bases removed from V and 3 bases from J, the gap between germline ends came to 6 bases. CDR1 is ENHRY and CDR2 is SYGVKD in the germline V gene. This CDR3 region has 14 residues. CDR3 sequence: CAISESGGGNTIYF. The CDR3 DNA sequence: TGTGCCATCAGTGAGTCCGGCGGTGGAAACACCATATATTTT.